The text below deals with one T cell receptor (beta chain). Antigen unknown. The sample belongs to a study of molecular identifiers for immune sequencing clone quantification. Study results and limitations: Among around 1 million naive cells, spiked Jurkat TCR RNA from a single cell was reportedly detectable.

Listed TCR primers, together with previously described methods, were used for the bulk TCR libraries. One entry per CDR3 protein, called by TCRdb with MiXCR from the PCR reads. The sample has 40,000 to 65,000 distinct CDR3 sequences; about a third are singletons. The germline CDR1 and CDR2 sequences are MDHEN and SYDVKM. The junction had 13 bases not matched to a gene; V was cut back by 9 bases and J by 5 bases. CDR3 length equals 17 residues. This receptor was identified in a human donor in good health. Some libraries in this study had Jurkat cell RNA spiked in. This chain connects TRBV28 to TRBJ2-2; 12 nucleotides match TRBD2. The sample was naive CD8+ T cells from blood, with Jurkat cell RNA spiked in. As to subset: FACS-sorted CD8+CD4-CCR7+CD45RA+ naive T cells. The CDR3 bases are TGTGCCAGTAGTCGACCGACTAGCGGGAGTCTTACCGGGGAGCTGTTTTTT. Protein: CASSRPTSGSLTGELFF. The entire variable domain, with the rest obtained from reference TRBV28 and TRBJ2-2, is as follows: DVKVTQSSRYLVKRTGEKVFLECVQDMDHENMFWYRQDPGLGLRLIYFSYDVKMKEKGDIPEGYSVSREKKERFSLILESASTNQTSMYLCASSRPTSGSLTGELFFGEGSRLTVL.